This entry is about one T cell receptor (beta chain). The antigen remains unidentified. The sample belongs to a study of CD8 T cells in ankylosing spondylitis. Quantitative barcoded 5'-RACE was used to prepare TCR beta libraries. In TCRdb, the 5' RACE reads were re-called with MiXCR into one record per CDR3 protein. Of over 30,000 distinct CDR3 sequences listed, 16% are singletons. This CDR3 spans 20 amino acids. The V gene lost 1 base and the J gene lost 5 bases, with 27 bases spanning the gap. The V gene's germline CDR1 is LGHNA and CDR2 YSLEER. Study observations and caveats: Typical of ankylosing spondylitis blood, it appeared, was a TCR beta motif of under 10 highly homologous variants. Disease-linked clones reportedly concentrated significantly in matched ankylosing spondylitis synovial fluid. Disease-associated clones were CD8+ and fairly uncommon in peripheral blood.

The source material was blood. This clonotype originated in a male donor with ankylosing spondylitis or in good health (not recorded which). The V and J genes are TRBV4-3 and TRBJ2-1; D is unclear. CDR3 residues: CASSQAVSGPVVFSDNEQFF. The CDR3 bases are TGCGCCAGCAGCCAAGCGGTGTCAGGACCAGTAGTTTTTAGTGACAATGAGCAGTTCTTC.